This is a list of T cell receptor beta chains from one sample in a study of T-cell reconstitution after alpha-beta-depleted transplantation in children. TCRdb recomputed calls from the PCR reads with MiXCR, one row per CDR3 protein. The table includes about 360,000 distinct CDR3 sequences, about 14% detected once. Here the sequenced sample was PBMCs, taken from the stem cell graft. Receptors originate from a human donor who donated a stem cell graft to a child with Fanconi anemia. The CDR3 runs from the conserved cysteine through the conserved F or W. The D gene is left open where the match is weak. The listing skips clone size in some rows; elsewhere it reads once, few, many or a size class.

abundance: many
d_gene: NA
j_gene: TRBJ2-7
v_gene: TRBV15
CDR3aa: CATSRGRAEQYF
CDR3nt: TGTGCCACCAGCAGAGGTCGGGCAGAGCAGTACTTC

abundance: NA
d_gene: NA
j_gene: TRBJ2-7
v_gene: TRBV7-9
CDR3aa: CASSLEQVTYF
CDR3nt: TGTGCCAGCAGCTTAGAACAGGTGACGTACTTC

abundance: many
d_gene: NA
j_gene: TRBJ1-4
v_gene: TRBV10-3
CDR3aa: CAIRDGGTTNEKLFF
CDR3nt: TGTGCCATCAGAGATGGGGGGACAACGAATGAAAAACTGTTTTTT

abundance: NA
d_gene: TRBD2
j_gene: TRBJ2-5
v_gene: TRBV6-5
CDR3aa: CASSYSFGGGETQYF
CDR3nt: TGTGCCAGCAGTTACTCGTTCGGGGGAGGGGAGACCCAGTACTTC

abundance: few
d_gene: NA
j_gene: TRBJ2-1
v_gene: TRBV19
CDR3aa: CASSIEPGEYNEQFF
CDR3nt: TGTGCCAGTAGTATAGAACCGGGGGAGTACAATGAGCAGTTCTTC

abundance: few
d_gene: NA
j_gene: TRBJ1-1
v_gene: TRBV20-1
CDR3aa: CSARRGPNTEAFF
CDR3nt: TGCAGTGCTAGAAGGGGTCCGAACACTGAAGCTTTCTTT

abundance: few
d_gene: TRBD2
j_gene: TRBJ2-1
v_gene: TRBV20-1
CDR3aa: CSALPSGVYNEQFF
CDR3nt: TGCAGTGCCCTCCCTAGCGGAGTATACAATGAGCAGTTCTTC

abundance: NA
d_gene: NA
j_gene: TRBJ1-2
v_gene: TRBV9
CDR3aa: CASSTTHNYGYTF
CDR3nt: TGTGCCAGCAGCACCACCCATAACTATGGCTACACCTTC

abundance: many
d_gene: NA
j_gene: TRBJ2-1
v_gene: TRBV10-3
CDR3aa: CAIRGTGSLDNEQFF
CDR3nt: TGTGCCATCAGGGGGACCGGGTCCCTCGATAATGAGCAGTTCTTC

abundance: many
d_gene: TRBD1
j_gene: TRBJ2-3
v_gene: TRBV5-5
CDR3aa: CASSLTGGGPDTQYF
CDR3nt: TGTGCCAGCAGCTTGACAGGGGGCGGCCCAGATACGCAGTATTTT

abundance: many
d_gene: NA
j_gene: TRBJ2-1
v_gene: TRBV5-1
CDR3aa: CASSLVRSSYNEQFF
CDR3nt: TGCGCCAGCAGCTTGGTACGGAGCTCCTACAATGAGCAGTTCTTC

abundance: NA
d_gene: NA
j_gene: TRBJ1-1
v_gene: TRBV3-1
CDR3aa: CASSQGPRADRHTEAFF
CDR3nt: TGTGCCAGCAGCCAAGGCCCCAGGGCGGATAGGCACACTGAAGCTTTCTTT

abundance: NA
d_gene: NA
j_gene: TRBJ2-4
v_gene: TRBV2
CDR3aa: CASRPDGAIQYF
CDR3nt: TGTGCCAGCAGACCCGATGGAGCCATTCAGTACTTC

abundance: NA
d_gene: NA
j_gene: TRBJ2-6
v_gene: TRBV18
CDR3aa: CASAPGPFSGANVLTF
CDR3nt: TGTGCCAGCGCCCCAGGACCTTTCTCTGGGGCCAACGTCCTGACTTTC

abundance: NA
d_gene: NA
j_gene: TRBJ2-2
v_gene: TRBV2
CDR3aa: CASSERQWGGELFF
CDR3nt: TGTGCCAGCAGTGAGAGGCAGTGGGGCGGGGAGCTGTTTTTT

abundance: many
d_gene: NA
j_gene: TRBJ2-7
v_gene: TRBV6-1
CDR3aa: CASSEGTGTRIYEQYF
CDR3nt: TGTGCCAGCAGTGAAGGTACAGGAACAAGGATCTACGAGCAGTACTTC

abundance: many
d_gene: NA
j_gene: TRBJ1-5
v_gene: TRBV28
CDR3aa: CASSLGPQGNQPQHF
CDR3nt: TGTGCCAGCAGTTTAGGGCCCCAAGGGAATCAGCCCCAGCATTTT

abundance: few
d_gene: TRBD2
j_gene: TRBJ2-7
v_gene: TRBV10-3
CDR3aa: CAISGREDEQYF
CDR3nt: TGTGCCATCAGTGGGCGGGAGGACGAGCAGTACTTC

abundance: NA
d_gene: NA
j_gene: TRBJ1-1
v_gene: TRBV6-1
CDR3aa: CASKFWDGEAFF
CDR3nt: TGTGCCAGCAAGTTCTGGGACGGTGAAGCTTTCTTT

abundance: NA
d_gene: NA
j_gene: TRBJ1-5
v_gene: TRBV7-8
CDR3aa: CASSLIDSNQPQHF
CDR3nt: TGTGCCAGCAGCTTGATCGATAGCAATCAGCCCCAGCATTTT

abundance: many
d_gene: NA
j_gene: TRBJ2-1
v_gene: TRBV7-9
CDR3aa: CASSFEEGAYNEQFF
CDR3nt: TGTGCCAGCAGCTTTGAGGAGGGCGCCTACAATGAGCAGTTCTTC

abundance: NA
d_gene: TRBD2
j_gene: TRBJ2-7
v_gene: TRBV10-3
CDR3aa: CASGPGLATYEQYF
CDR3nt: TGTGCCAGCGGCCCGGGACTAGCGACCTACGAGCAGTACTTC

abundance: many
d_gene: NA
j_gene: TRBJ1-1
v_gene: TRBV14
CDR3aa: CASSPSTYHEAFF
CDR3nt: TGTGCCAGCAGCCCTTCGACCTACCATGAAGCTTTCTTT

abundance: few
d_gene: NA
j_gene: TRBJ1-5
v_gene: TRBV20-1
CDR3aa: CSARDSKRHQPQHF
CDR3nt: TGCAGTGCTAGGGACAGCAAGCGGCATCAGCCCCAGCATTTT

abundance: many
d_gene: NA
j_gene: TRBJ2-7
v_gene: TRBV7-3
CDR3aa: CASSLIGNGEQYF
CDR3nt: TGTGCCAGCAGCTTGATAGGGAATGGCGAGCAGTACTTC

abundance: NA
d_gene: NA
j_gene: TRBJ1-3
v_gene: TRBV7-6
CDR3aa: CASSRGNTIYF
CDR3nt: TGTGCCAGCTCCCGCGGGAACACCATATATTTT

abundance: NA
d_gene: TRBD1
j_gene: TRBJ1-1
v_gene: TRBV5-1
CDR3aa: CASSPITGGAETEAFF
CDR3nt: TGCGCCAGCAGTCCAATCACAGGGGGCGCAGAAACTGAAGCTTTCTTT

abundance: many
d_gene: TRBD1
j_gene: TRBJ1-1
v_gene: TRBV3-1
CDR3aa: CASSHPDRVAEAFF
CDR3nt: TGTGCCAGCAGCCATCCCGACAGGGTGGCTGAAGCTTTCTTT

abundance: few
d_gene: NA
j_gene: TRBJ2-7
v_gene: TRBV3-1
CDR3aa: CASSQDSGRRNEQYF
CDR3nt: TGTGCCAGCAGCCAAGATTCAGGTCGGAGGAACGAGCAGTACTTC

abundance: NA
d_gene: TRBD1
j_gene: TRBJ1-5
v_gene: TRBV20-1
CDR3aa: CSAWGQGVLSNQPQHF
CDR3nt: TGCAGCGCCTGGGGACAGGGTGTTCTGAGCAATCAGCCCCAGCATTTT